The 22 T cell receptor beta chains given below trace back to one sample, sequenced in a study of CXCR3-negative and CXCR3-positive naive CD8 T cells (dated by TCRdb to the late 2010s). No antigen is known for these receptors. The sequencer listed for this sample is NextSeq 550. The Human TCR Profiling Kit (MiLaboratory) was used to prepare UMI-labeled 5' RACE TRB cDNA libraries. TCRdb reprocessed the public reads and reports one entry per CDR3 protein sequence, without DNA. This sample's clone table shows 120,000 to 150,000 distinct CDR3 sequences. Around 0.28% of the sample lies in the top ten. General conclusions and limits of the study: Compared with CXCR3-negative naive cells, CXCR3-positive naive cells had TRB CDR3s with higher hydrophobicity (lower Kidera factor 4), lower energy, and higher strength and volume indices.

Specimen: naive CXCR3+ CD8+ T cells from blood. Sample cell subset or site, as interpreted from the label and publication: CD45RO-CCR7+CD27+CD95- naive CD8+ T cells expressing CXCR3 (TNR3+). These receptor sequences come from a human donor in good health. Some clones in this sample may be carry-over from other donors' samples.

This rearrangement joins TRBV11-2 to TRBJ2-7; TCRdb's assignment of TRBD2 cannot be checked, as there is no DNA. The CDR3 sequence is 16 residues long. Germline V CDR1 and CDR2: SGHAT, FQNNGV. CDR3 amino acids: CASSLGTSGGLYEQYF.

This chain's CDR3 is CSVAGGQGYNEQFF. The chain couples TRBV29-1 to TRBJ2-1; without DNA, the TCRdb call of TRBD1 cannot be checked. Germline lookup yields CDR1 SQVTM and CDR2 ANQGSEA. The CDR3 length is 14 residues.

CDR3 sequence reads: CSARDSSGNTIYF. The chain uses TRBV20-1 and TRBJ1-3. The germline gives CDR1 DFQATT, CDR2 SNEGSKA (reference sequence). The CDR3 is made up of 13 amino acids.

The rearrangement uses TRBV13 and TRBJ1-2; without DNA, the TCRdb call of TRBD1 cannot be checked. CDR1 is PRHDT, CDR2 FYEKMQ, per germline (reference sequence). The CDR3 consists of 16 residues. CDR3 region: CASSHVIDREVRGYTF.

The chain carries TRBV9 and TRBJ2-3; TCRdb names TRBD1, which stays unverified in the absence of DNA. The CDR3 runs to 16 residues. Germline V CDR1 and CDR2: SGDLS, YYNGEE. The CDR3 spells CASSDRTGEPTDTQYF.

This chain uses TRBV11-2 with TRBJ2-1. The germline V gene has CDR1 SGHAT and CDR2 FQNNGV. The CDR3 contains 15 residues. CDR3 protein: CASSTYYDPRNEQFF.

The V gene is TRBV20-1, the J gene TRBJ1-3. There are 14 residues in the CDR3. Germline V gives CDR1 DFQATT, CDR2 SNEGSKA (reference sequence). CDR3: CSARPLSSGNTIYF.

The V gene is TRBV28, the J gene TRBJ2-1; TCRdb's D call of TRBD2 is untestable without DNA. Looked up from germline, CDR1 is MDHEN and CDR2 is SYDVKM. CDR3 size: 17 residues. This chain's CDR3 is CASSPPPLAGGGNEQFF.

The rearrangement joins TRBV23-1 to TRBJ2-3; TCRdb outputs TRBD1, but without DNA this stays unchecked. TRBV23-1 carries the ORF label, with uncertain function. The CDR3 runs 15 residues. The CDR3 protein is CASSHFYRSTDTQYF.

This chain uses TRBV7-9 with TRBJ1-1; TCRdb's D call, TRBD1, is unchecked because there is no DNA. Germline CDR1 and CDR2: SEHNR and FQNEAQ (reference sequence). This CDR3 comprises 15 residues. CDR3 in amino acids: CASSVPTGGGTEAFF.

The gene calls are TRBV12-3 or TRBV12-4 and TRBJ2-7; lacking DNA, the TRBD1 call made by TCRdb goes unchecked. This CDR3 spans 14 amino acids. This CDR3 reads CASSSPDRDYEQYF.

The chain recombines TRBV20-1 with TRBJ1-1. Germline V gene sequence: CDR1 DFQATT, CDR2 SNEGSKA (reference sequence). The CDR3 totals 15 residues. CDR3 sequence reads: CSAFSRTDLNTEAFF.

The rearrangement uses TRBV7-6 and TRBJ1-1. Germline CDR1 is SGHVS and CDR2 is FNYEAQ. This CDR3 spans 16 amino acids. CDR3 protein: CASSLAGGPSNTEAFF. Filled out from reference TRBV7-6 and TRBJ1-1, the complete variable domain reads GAGVSQSPRYKVTKRGQDVALRCDPISGHVSLYWYRQALGQGPEFLTYFNYEAQQDKSGLPNDRFSAERPEGSISTLTIQRTEQRDSAMYRCASSLAGGPSNTEAFFGQGTRLTVV.

The chain is built from TRBV28 and TRBJ2-7; TCRdb lists TRBD1, though no DNA is available to test this call. The length of the CDR3 is 13 residues. The germline gives CDR1 MDHEN, CDR2 SYDVKM. The CDR3 protein is CASTPGSSYEQYF. Variable domain in full (rest from reference TRBV28 and TRBJ2-7): DVKVTQSSRYLVKRTGEKVFLECVQDMDHENMFWYRQDPGLGLRLIYFSYDVKMKEKGDIPEGYSVSREKKERFSLILESASTNQTSMYLCASTPGSSYEQYFGPGTRLTVT.

J is TRBJ2-7 and V is TRBV12-3 or TRBV12-4; TCRdb returns TRBD1, unconfirmable since there is no DNA. The CDR3 totals 14 residues. The CDR3 reads CASSAPQGFYEQYF.

The rearrangement links TRBV3-1 to TRBJ2-7; TCRdb calls TRBD1, which cannot be checked without DNA. CDR1 and CDR2 from the germline V gene are LGHDT and YNNKEL (reference sequence). CDR3 size: 12 residues. The CDR3 sequence is CASSQDHRGQYF.

V is TRBV18 and J is TRBJ2-5; TCRdb's D call, TRBD1, is unchecked because there is no DNA. The CDR3 length is 15 residues. In germline, CDR1 is KGHSH, CDR2 LQKENI. The CDR3 sequence: CASSPSVGDQETQYF.

The rearrangement uses TRBV13 and TRBJ1-2. Per germline, CDR1 PRHDT and CDR2 FYEKMQ (reference sequence). The CDR3 consists of 16 residues. CDR3 region: CASSAGPQSDFYGYTF.

This chain connects TRBV29-1 to TRBJ2-1; checking the TCRdb D call of TRBD2 is not possible without DNA. The CDR3 is made up of 15 amino acids. Germline CDR1 and CDR2: SQVTM and ANQGSEA. The CDR3 loop is CSVEVLGLAFNEQFF.

The rearrangement joins TRBV15 to TRBJ1-4; the TCRdb D gene call, TRBD1, has no DNA to confirm it. This CDR3 comprises 14 residues. Per germline, CDR1 LNHNV and CDR2 YYDKDF (reference sequence). CDR3 protein: CATSAGQGGEKLFF.

V usage is TRBV28 and J usage is TRBJ1-1; TCRdb reports TRBD1, a call that lacks DNA to check it against. Germline-derived CDR1 and CDR2 are MDHEN and SYDVKM. This CDR3 has 14 residues. The chain's CDR3 is CASSFRGVNTEAFF.

The chain uses TRBV21-1 and TRBJ2-3; TCRdb's D call of TRBD1 is untestable without DNA. TRBV21-1 is a pseudogene. The CDR3 loop spans 13 amino acids. Here the CDR3 reads CASSRAGEDTQYF.